The 10 T cell receptor beta chains below come from one sample, sequenced in a study of human T cells and chemical hapten exposure. Time point denoted: pre-sensitization, week 0. Treatment reported: therapeutic diphenylcyclopropenone sensitization with weekly scalp DPC. TCRdb passed the RACE reads through MiXCR, listing each CDR3 protein once. This sample has 250,000 to 300,000 distinct CDR3 sequences; 7.5% to 8% occur once, and the top ten carry approximately 1.2%. The sequencing here drew on whole blood, taken in connection with sensitization to the hapten diphenylcyclopropenone (DPC). The source of these receptors is a man aged 18 to 29 with alopecia areata. Some clones in this sample may be carry-over from other donors' samples.

V and J are TRBV6-6 and TRBJ1-6; D uncertain. V was trimmed by 2 bases and J by 0 bases, leaving 11 bases between them. Germline V gene lookup returns CDR1 MNHNY and CDR2 SVGAGI (reference sequence). The CDR3 loop spans 17 amino acids. The chain's CDR3 is CASSYPLADSYNSPLHF. CDR3 nucleotides: TGTGCCAGCAGTTACCCCTTGGCGGACTCCTATAATTCACCCCTCCACTTT.

This clonotype occurred a few times. This chain links TRBV6-5 with TRBJ1-2; D is possibly TRBD1 (5 bases). Trimming took 6 bases from V and 4 from J, leaving 15 bases between them. The CDR3 runs to 14 residues. Germline CDR1 is MNHEY and CDR2 is SVGAGI. This CDR3 reads CASRRTGGGYGYTF. CDR3 sequence (DNA): TGTGCCAGCAGACGGACCGGGGGGGGCTATGGCTACACCTTC.

The chain employs TRBV27 and TRBJ1-3; the D is unclear. CDR1 is MNHEY, CDR2 SMNVEV, per germline (reference sequence). The CDR3 spans 13 residues. V was pared by 3 bases and J by 4 bases, with 7 bases between. The CDR3 loop reads CASSFREGNTIYF. The CDR3 nucleotides read TGTGCCAGCAGTTTCCGGGAAGGAAACACCATATATTTT.

This clonotype has more than one count but fewer than ten. The rearrangement joins TRBV2 to TRBJ2-4; 9 bases fit TRBD1. From germline, CDR1 is SNHLY and CDR2 FYNNEI. CDR3 length: 14 amino acids. V shed 7 bases, J shed 7 bases, and the junction held 8 bases outside the gene matches. The CDR3 sequence: CASKTGQGTNIQYF. The DNA for the CDR3 is TGTGCCAGCAAAACGGGACAGGGCACCAACATTCAGTACTTC.

CDR3 amino acids: CASSGLLNSPLHF. CDR3 DNA sequence: TGCGCCAGCAGTGGCCTTCTAAATTCACCCCTCCACTTT. V gene TRBV5-1 combines with J gene TRBJ1-6; D is undetermined. Trimming took 5 bases from V and 7 from J, leaving 10 bases between them. Germline lookup yields CDR1 SGHRS and CDR2 YFSETQ. This CDR3 has 13 residues.

The rearrangement uses TRBV5-1 and TRBJ2-3; D might be TRBD1 (5 bases). V lost 1 base and J 3 bases, leaving 21 bases between the germline ends. In germline, CDR1 is SGHRS, CDR2 YFSETQ. The CDR3 totals 18 residues. CDR3 nucleotides: TGCGCCAGCAGCTTGAGATGGGGCAGTATCCTGGGTACAGATACGCAGTATTTT. It encodes CASSLRWGSILGTDTQYF.

The table lists this clonotype with many counts. The V and J genes are TRBV9 and TRBJ2-1; weak D call: TRBD1 (6 bases). CDR3 length equals 15 residues. Trimming left V 2 bases short and J 6 bases short, with 15 bases between. The V gene's germline CDR1 is SGDLS and CDR2 YYNGEE. Written as DNA, the CDR3 is TGTGCCAGCAGCGTCGGGCAGGGGCTAAGCAATGAGCAGTTCTTC. It translates to CASSVGQGLSNEQFF.

This sequence joins TRBV20-1 and TRBJ2-1; 12 nucleotides agree with TRBD2. V shed 6 bases, J shed 4 bases, and the junction held 7 bases outside the gene matches. The CDR3 extends over 15 amino acids. CDR1 and CDR2 (germline): DFQATT, SNEGSKA (reference sequence). This chain's CDR3 is CSARRTSGAYNEQFF. Here the CDR3 DNA reads TGCAGTGCACGCCGGACTAGCGGGGCGTACAATGAGCAGTTCTTC.

This clonotype was seen repeatedly, ten times or more. CDR3 DNA sequence: TGCAGCGCCAGGGGGATCGACACCGGGGAGCTGTTTTTT. Protein sequence: CSARGIDTGELFF. The gene calls are TRBV29-1 and TRBJ2-2, with 7 bases that match TRBD1. This CDR3 spans 13 amino acids. The junction had 5 bases not matched to a gene; V was cut back by 7 bases and J by 3 bases. Germline-derived CDR1 and CDR2 are SQVTM and ANQGSEA.

This clonotype was counted at least ten times. This sequence joins TRBV28 and TRBJ2-3, with D possibly being TRBD1 (5 bases). Trimming pared 5 bases from V and 4 bases from J, leaving 7 bases between. CDR3 length: 12 residues. The germline V gene encodes CDR1 MDHEN and CDR2 SYDVKM. The CDR3 protein is CASSRQPDTQYF. Here the CDR3 DNA reads TGTGCCAGCAGTCGACAGCCAGATACGCAGTATTTT. Full variable domain (outside the CDR3, taken from reference TRBV28 and TRBJ2-3): DVKVTQSSRYLVKRTGEKVFLECVQDMDHENMFWYRQDPGLGLRLIYFSYDVKMKEKGDIPEGYSVSREKKERFSLILESASTNQTSMYLCASSRQPDTQYFGPGTRLTVL.